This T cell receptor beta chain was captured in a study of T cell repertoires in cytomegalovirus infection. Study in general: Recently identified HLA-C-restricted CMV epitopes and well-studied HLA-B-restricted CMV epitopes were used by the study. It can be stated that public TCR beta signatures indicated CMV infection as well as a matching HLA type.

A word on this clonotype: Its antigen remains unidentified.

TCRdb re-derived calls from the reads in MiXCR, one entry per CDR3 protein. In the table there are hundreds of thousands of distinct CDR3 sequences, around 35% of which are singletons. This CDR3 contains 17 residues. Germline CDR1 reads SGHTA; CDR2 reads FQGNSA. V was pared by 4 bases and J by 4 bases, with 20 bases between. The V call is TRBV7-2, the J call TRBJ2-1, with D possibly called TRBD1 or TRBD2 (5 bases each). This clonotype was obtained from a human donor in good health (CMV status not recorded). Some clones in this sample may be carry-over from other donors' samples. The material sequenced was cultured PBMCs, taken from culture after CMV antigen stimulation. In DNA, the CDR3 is TGTGCCAGCAGCTCTAGTGGGGGTGGGGGACGGTACAATGAGCAGTTCTTC. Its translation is CASSSSGGGGRYNEQFF.